This T cell receptor (beta chain) was identified in a study of blood T cell repertoires in COVID-19. Turning to the study itself: In each case, the material was cDNA or gDNA derived from T cells, B-cell-depleted T cells, or PBMCs.

Recruitment covered over 20 US areas and drew participants whose ages spanned roughly 18 to 90 years. Clones were sequenced by immunoSEQ multiplex PCR, and TCRdb holds only the in-frame ones, with some missing. The sample has approximately 260,000 clones; about 87% are singletons. From germline, CDR1 is WSHSY and CDR2 SAAADI. Losses at the gene ends were 8 bases for V and 8 bases for J; bases not matched to a gene: 11. The CDR3 has 13 residues. The sequence was collected from a woman in her thirties or forties with acute COVID-19. Sequencing was done on a sample of PBMCs or T cells enriched from blood (not recorded which). The chain has TRBV10-2 and TRBJ1-1, with 7 bases aligning to TRBD1. The CDR3 DNA follows: TGCGCCAGCTTAACCGGACAGGCGGGGGAAGCTTTCTTT. This gives the protein CASLTGQAGEAFF.